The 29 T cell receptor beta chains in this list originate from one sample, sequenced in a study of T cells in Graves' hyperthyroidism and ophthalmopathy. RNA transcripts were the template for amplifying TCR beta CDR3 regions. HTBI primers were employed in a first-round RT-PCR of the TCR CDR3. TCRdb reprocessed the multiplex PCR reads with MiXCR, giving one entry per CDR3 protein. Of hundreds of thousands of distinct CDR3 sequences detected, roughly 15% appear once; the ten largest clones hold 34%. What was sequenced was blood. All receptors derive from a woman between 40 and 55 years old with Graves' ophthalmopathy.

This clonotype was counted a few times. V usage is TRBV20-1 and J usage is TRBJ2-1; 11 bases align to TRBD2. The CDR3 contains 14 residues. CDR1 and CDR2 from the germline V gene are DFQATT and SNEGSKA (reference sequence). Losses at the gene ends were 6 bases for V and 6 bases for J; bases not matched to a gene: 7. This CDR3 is CSAHSGGASNEQFF. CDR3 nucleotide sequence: TGCAGTGCCCATAGCGGGGGGGCGTCCAATGAGCAGTTCTTC.

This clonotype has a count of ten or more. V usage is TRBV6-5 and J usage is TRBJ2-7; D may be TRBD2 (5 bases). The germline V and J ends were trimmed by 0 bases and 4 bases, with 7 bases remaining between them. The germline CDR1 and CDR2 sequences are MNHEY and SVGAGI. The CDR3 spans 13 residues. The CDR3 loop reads CASSYSRGYEQYF. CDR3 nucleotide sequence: TGTGCCAGCAGTTACTCTCGGGGATACGAGCAGTACTTC.

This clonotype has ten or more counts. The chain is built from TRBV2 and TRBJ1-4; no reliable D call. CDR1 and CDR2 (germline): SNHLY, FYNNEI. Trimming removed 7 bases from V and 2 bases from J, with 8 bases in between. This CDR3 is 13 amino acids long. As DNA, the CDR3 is TGTGCCAGCAAGAGGACCACTAATGAAAAACTGTTTTTT. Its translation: CASKRTTNEKLFF.

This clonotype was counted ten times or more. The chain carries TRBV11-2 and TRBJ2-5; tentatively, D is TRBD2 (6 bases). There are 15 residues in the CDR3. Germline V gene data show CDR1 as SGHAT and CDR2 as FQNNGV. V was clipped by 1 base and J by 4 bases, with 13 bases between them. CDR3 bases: TGTGCCAGCAGCTTAGGACTAGTGGGGCCAGAGACCCAGTACTTC. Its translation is CASSLGLVGPETQYF.

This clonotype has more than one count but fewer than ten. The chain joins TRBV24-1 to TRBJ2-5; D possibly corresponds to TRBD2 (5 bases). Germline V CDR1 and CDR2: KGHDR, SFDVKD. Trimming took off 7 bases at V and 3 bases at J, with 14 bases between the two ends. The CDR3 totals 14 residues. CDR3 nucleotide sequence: TGTGCCACCAGGGCGTCGCGGGCTGAAGAGACCCAGTACTTC. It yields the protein CATRASRAEETQYF.

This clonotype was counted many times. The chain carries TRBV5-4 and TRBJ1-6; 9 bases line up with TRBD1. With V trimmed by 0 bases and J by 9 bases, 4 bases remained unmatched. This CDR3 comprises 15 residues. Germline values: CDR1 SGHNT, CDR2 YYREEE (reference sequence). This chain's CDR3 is CASSLGTGAGSPLHF. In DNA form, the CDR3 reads TGTGCCAGCAGCTTGGGGACAGGGGCGGGTTCACCCCTCCACTTT.

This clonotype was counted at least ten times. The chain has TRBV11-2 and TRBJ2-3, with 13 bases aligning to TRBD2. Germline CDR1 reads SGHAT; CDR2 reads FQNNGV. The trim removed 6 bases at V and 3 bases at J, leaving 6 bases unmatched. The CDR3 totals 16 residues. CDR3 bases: TGTGCCAGCAGAAAGGGACTAGCGGGGCTTACAGATACGCAGTATTTT. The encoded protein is CASRKGLAGLTDTQYF.

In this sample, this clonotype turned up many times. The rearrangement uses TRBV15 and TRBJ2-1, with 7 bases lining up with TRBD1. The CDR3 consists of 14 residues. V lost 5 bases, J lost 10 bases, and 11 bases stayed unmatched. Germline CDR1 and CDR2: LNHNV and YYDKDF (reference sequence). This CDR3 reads CATSPQRQGREQFF. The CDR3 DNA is TGTGCCACCAGCCCTCAGAGACAGGGCCGGGAGCAGTTCTTC.

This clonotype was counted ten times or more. The CDR3 DNA reads as TGTGCCACATCCGCCCGGGGGGACACTGAAGCTTTCTTT. It is translated as CATSARGDTEAFF. The chain recombines TRBV15 with TRBJ1-1, with D maybe TRBD1 (5 bases). Germline CDR1 and CDR2: LNHNV and YYDKDF (reference sequence). This CDR3 comprises 13 residues. The ends were cut back, 9 bases at V and 3 bases at J, with 14 bases in the middle. Complete variable domain (other parts from reference TRBV15 and TRBJ1-1): DAMVIQNPRYQVTQFGKPVTLSCSQTLNHNVMYWYQQKSSQAPKLLFHYYDKDFNNEADTPDNFQSRRPNTSFCFLDIRSPGLGDTAMYLCATSARGDTEAFFGQGTRLTVV.

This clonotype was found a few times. The CDR3: CASSPEGQTNTEAFF. As DNA, the CDR3 is TGTGCCAGCTCACCAGAGGGGCAGACGAACACTGAAGCTTTCTTT. V and J are TRBV18 and TRBJ1-1; possibly TRBD1 for D (5 bases). The ends were cut back, 2 bases at V and 1 base at J, with 11 bases in the middle. CDR1 and CDR2 from the germline V gene are KGHSH and LQKENI. This CDR3 has 15 amino acids.

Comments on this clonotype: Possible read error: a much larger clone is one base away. The CDR3 reads CATRDRGKVDTGELVF. CDR3 DNA sequence: TGTGCCACTCGGGACAGGGGAAAAGTAGACACCGGGGAGCTGGTTTTT. V is TRBV28 and J is TRBJ2-2, with 10 positions matching TRBD1. The germline gives CDR1 MDHEN, CDR2 SYDVKM. The CDR3 contains 16 residues.

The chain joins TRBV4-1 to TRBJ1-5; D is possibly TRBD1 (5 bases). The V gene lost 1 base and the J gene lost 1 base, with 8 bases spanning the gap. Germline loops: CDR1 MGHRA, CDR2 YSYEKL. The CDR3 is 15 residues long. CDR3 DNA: TGCGCCAGCAGCCAAGTAGGGGAGAGCAATCAGCCCCAGCATTTT. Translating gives CASSQVGESNQPQHF.

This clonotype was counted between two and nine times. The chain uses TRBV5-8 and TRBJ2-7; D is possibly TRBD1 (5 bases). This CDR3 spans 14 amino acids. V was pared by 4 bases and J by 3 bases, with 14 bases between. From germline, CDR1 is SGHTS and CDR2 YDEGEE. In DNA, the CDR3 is TGTGCCAGCAGCCTGCTTGGACAACACTACGAGCAGTACTTC. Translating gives CASSLLGQHYEQYF.

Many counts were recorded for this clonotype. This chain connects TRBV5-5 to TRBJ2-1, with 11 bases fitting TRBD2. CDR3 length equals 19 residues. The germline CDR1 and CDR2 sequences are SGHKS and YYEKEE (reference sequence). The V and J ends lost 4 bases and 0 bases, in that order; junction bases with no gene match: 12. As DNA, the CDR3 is TGTGCCAGCAGCCTAGCCGCTAGCGGGAGGCGAGGCTCCTACAATGAGCAGTTCTTC. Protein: CASSLAASGRRGSYNEQFF. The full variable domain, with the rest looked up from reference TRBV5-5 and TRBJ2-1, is DAGVTQSPTHLIKTRGQQVTLRCSPISGHKSVSWYQQVLGQGPQFIFQYYEKEERGRGNFPDRFSARQFPNYSSELNVNALLLGDSALYLCASSLAASGRRGSYNEQFFGPGTRLTVL.

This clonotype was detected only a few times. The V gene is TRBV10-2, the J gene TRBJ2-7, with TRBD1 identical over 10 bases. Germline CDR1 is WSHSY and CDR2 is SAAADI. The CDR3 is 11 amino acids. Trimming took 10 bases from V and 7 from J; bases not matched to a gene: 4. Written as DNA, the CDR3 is TGCGCCACACGACAGGGGGCAGAGCAGTACTTC. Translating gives CATRQGAEQYF.

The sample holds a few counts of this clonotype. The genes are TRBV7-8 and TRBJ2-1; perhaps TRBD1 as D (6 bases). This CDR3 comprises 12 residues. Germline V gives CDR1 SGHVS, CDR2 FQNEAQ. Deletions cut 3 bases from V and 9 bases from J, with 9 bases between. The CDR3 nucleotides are TGTGCCAGCAGCTTTTCAGGGGCTGAGCAGTTCTTC. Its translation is CASSFSGAEQFF.

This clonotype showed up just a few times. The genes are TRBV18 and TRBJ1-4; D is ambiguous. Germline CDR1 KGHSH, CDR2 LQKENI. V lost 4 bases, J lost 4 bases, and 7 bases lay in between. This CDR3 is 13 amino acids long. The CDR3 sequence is CASSQQFNEKLFF. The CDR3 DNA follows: TGTGCCAGCTCACAACAGTTTAATGAAAAACTGTTTTTT.

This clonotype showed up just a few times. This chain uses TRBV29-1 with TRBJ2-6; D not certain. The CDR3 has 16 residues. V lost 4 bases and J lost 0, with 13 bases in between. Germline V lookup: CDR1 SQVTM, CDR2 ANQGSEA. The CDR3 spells CSVVLTISSGANVLTF. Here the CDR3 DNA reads TGCAGCGTTGTGTTAACAATTTCCTCTGGGGCCAACGTCCTGACTTTC.

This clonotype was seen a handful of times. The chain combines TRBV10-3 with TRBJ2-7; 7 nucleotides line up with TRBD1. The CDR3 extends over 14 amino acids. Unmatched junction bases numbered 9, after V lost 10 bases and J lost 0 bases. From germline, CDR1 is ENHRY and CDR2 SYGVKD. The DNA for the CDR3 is TGTGCCACACAGGGACAGCCTTTCTCCTACGAGCAGTACTTC. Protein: CATQGQPFSYEQYF.

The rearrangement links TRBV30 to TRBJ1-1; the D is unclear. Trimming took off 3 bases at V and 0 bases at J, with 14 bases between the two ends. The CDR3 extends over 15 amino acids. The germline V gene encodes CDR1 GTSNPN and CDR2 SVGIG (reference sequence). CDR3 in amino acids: CAWSDNRRLNTEAFF. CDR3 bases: TGTGCCTGGAGCGATAACCGCAGGTTGAACACTGAAGCTTTCTTT.

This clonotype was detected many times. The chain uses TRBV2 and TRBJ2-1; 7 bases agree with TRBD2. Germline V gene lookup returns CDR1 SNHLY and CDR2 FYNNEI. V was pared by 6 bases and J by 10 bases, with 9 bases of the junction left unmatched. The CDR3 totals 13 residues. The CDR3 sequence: CASSQPQAGEQFF. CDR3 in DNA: TGTGCCAGCAGCCAGCCCCAAGCGGGAGAGCAGTTCTTC.

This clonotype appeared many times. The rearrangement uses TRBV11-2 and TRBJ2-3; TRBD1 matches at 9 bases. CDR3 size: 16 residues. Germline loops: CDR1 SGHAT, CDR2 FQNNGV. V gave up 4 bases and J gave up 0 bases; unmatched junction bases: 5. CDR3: CASSSGTGYSTDTQYF. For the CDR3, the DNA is TGTGCCAGCAGCTCCGGGACAGGGTACAGCACAGATACGCAGTATTTT.

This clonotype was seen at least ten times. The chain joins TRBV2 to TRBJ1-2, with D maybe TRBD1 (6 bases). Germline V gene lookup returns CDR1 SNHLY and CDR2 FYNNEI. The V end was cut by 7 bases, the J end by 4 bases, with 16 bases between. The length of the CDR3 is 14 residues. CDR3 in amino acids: CASKLGASIYGYTF. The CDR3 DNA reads TGTGCCAGCAAATTGGGGGCGAGCATCTATGGCTACACCTTC.

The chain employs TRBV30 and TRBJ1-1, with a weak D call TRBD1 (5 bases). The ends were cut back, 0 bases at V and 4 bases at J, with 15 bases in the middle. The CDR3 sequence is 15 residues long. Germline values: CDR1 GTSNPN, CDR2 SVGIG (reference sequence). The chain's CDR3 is CAWSVPGRVGTEAFF. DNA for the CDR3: TGTGCCTGGAGTGTCCCGGGACGGGTGGGCACTGAAGCTTTCTTT.

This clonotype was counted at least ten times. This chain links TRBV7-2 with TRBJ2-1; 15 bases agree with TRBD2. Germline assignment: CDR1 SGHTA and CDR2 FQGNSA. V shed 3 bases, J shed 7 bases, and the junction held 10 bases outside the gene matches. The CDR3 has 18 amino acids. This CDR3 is CASSFVPGLAGGGNEQFF. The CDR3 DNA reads TGTGCCAGCAGCTTTGTCCCGGGACTAGCGGGGGGTGGGAATGAGCAGTTCTTC.

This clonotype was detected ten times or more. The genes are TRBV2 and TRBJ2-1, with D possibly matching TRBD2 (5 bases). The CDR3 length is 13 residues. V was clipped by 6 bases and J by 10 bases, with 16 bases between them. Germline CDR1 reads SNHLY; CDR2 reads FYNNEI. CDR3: CASRWVLEGEQFF. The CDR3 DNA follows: TGTGCCAGCAGATGGGTCCTAGAGGGCGAGCAGTTCTTC.

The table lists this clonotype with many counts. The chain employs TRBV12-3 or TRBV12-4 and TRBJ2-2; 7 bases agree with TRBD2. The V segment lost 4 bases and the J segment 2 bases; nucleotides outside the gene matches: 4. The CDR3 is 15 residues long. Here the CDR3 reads CASSWAGVNTGELFF. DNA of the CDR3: TGTGCCAGCAGTTGGGCGGGGGTAAACACCGGGGAGCTGTTTTTT.

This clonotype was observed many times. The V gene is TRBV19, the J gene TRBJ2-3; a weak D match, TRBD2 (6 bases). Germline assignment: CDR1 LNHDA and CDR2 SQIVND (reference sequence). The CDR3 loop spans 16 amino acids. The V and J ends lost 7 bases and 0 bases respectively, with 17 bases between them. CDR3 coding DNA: TGTGCCAGTAAAAATCGAGGCGGGACTAGCACAGATACGCAGTATTTT. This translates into CASKNRGGTSTDTQYF.

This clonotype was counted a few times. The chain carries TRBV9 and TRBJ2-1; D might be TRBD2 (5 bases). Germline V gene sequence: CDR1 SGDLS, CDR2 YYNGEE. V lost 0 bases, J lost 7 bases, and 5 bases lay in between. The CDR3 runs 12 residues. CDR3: CASSVGRNEQFF. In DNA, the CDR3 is TGTGCCAGCAGCGTAGGGAGGAATGAGCAGTTCTTC. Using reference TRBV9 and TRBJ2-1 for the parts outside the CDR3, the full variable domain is DSGVTQTPKHLITATGQRVTLRCSPRSGDLSVYWYQQSLDQGLQFLIQYYNGEERAKGNILERFSAQQFPDLHSELNLSSLELGDSALYFCASSVGRNEQFFGPGTRLTVL.